The rows below give T cell receptor beta chains drawn from one sample of a study of blood T cell repertoires in COVID-19. Using immunoSEQ multiplex PCR, the repertoire was profiled, and TCRdb retains in-frame clones only, with some absent. Of approximately 240,000 clones listed, 79% were seen once; the top ten hold around 3.6%. Sequences were obtained from peripheral blood. These receptors were taken from a woman aged 40-49 years with active or convalescent COVID-19. The CDR3 runs from the conserved cysteine through the conserved F or W. D genes are given only for firm matches. The listing skips clone size in some rows; elsewhere it reads once, few, many or a size class.

J gene | D gene | V gene | clone size | CDR3 protein | CDR3 DNA
TRBJ2-3 | TRBD2 | TRBV11-3 | . | CASSLEGTSASDTQYF | TGTGCCAGCAGCTTAGAAGGGACTAGCGCATCAGATACGCAGTATTTT
TRBJ2-3 | TRBD1 | TRBV7-3 | . | CASSSQQGAGTDTQYF | TGTGCCAGCAGCTCGCAACAGGGGGCGGGCACAGATACGCAGTATTTT
TRBJ2-3 | TRBD1 | TRBV29-1 | . | CSATGGTDTQYF | TGCAGCGCGACAGGGGGAACAGATACGCAGTATTTT
TRBJ1-1 | . | TRBV10-3 | few | CAISESGRNTEAFF | TGTGCCATCAGTGAGTCGGGCAGAAACACTGAAGCTTTCTTT
TRBJ1-1 | TRBD1 | TRBV19 | . | CASSRQGNTEAFF | TGTGCCAGTAGCAGACAGGGAAACACTGAAGCTTTCTTT
TRBJ1-2 | TRBD1 | TRBV9 | few | CASSVGTVVSYGYTF | TGTGCCAGCAGCGTCGGGACAGTAGTTAGCTATGGCTACACCTTC
TRBJ1-6 | TRBD1 | TRBV5-1 | . | CASSKRDSDNSPLHF | TGCGCCAGCAGCAAGAGGGACAGCGATAATTCACCCCTCCACTTT
TRBJ2-1 | TRBD2 | TRBV6-6 | . | CASSRGTKTFSDNEQFF | TGTGCCAGCAGCCGAGGGACTAAAACCTTCTCAGACAATGAGCAGTTCTTC
TRBJ2-5 | . | TRBV7-8 | few | CASSSLSGTQYF | TGTGCCAGCAGCTCCCTATCTGGGACCCAGTACTTC
TRBJ2-3 | TRBD2 | TRBV11-2 | . | CASSPGLEVDTQYF | TGTGCCAGCAGCCCCGGACTAGAAGTAGATACGCAGTATTTT
TRBJ2-3 | . | TRBV19 | . | CASSMGLTDTQYF | TGTGCCAGTAGTATGGGCCTCACAGATACGCAGTATTTT
TRBJ2-1 | . | TRBV12-5 | . | CASGIDNEQFF | TGTGCTAGTGGGATAGACAATGAGCAGTTCTTC
TRBJ1-6 | . | TRBV7-9 | . | CASSLQTDPSSYNSPLHF | TGTGCCAGCAGCCTACAGACAGATCCGAGCTCCTATAATTCACCCCTCCACTTT
TRBJ1-3 | TRBD1 | TRBV11-2 | once | CASSPGTGSGNTIYF | TGTGCCAGCAGCCCTGGGACAGGGTCTGGAAACACCATATATTTT
TRBJ1-3 | . | TRBV20-1 | . | CSASAGASSGNTIYF | TGCAGTGCTAGTGCAGGGGCCAGCTCTGGAAACACCATATATTTT
TRBJ1-3 | TRBD1 | TRBV19 | . | CASSMTGYGNTIYF | TGTGCCAGTAGTATGACAGGGTATGGAAACACCATATATTTT
TRBJ1-2 | . | TRBV3-1/TRBV3-2 | . | CASGSGILQGQRGYTF | TGTGCCAGCGGCAGCGGAATACTGCAGGGGCAGCGTGGCTACACCTTC
TRBJ1-1 | . | TRBV5-1 | once | CASSLLRIPTEAFF | TGCGCCAGCAGCCTGCTGCGGATCCCCACTGAAGCTTTCTTT
TRBJ2-1 | . | TRBV27 | . | CASSYDWSSYNEQFF | TGTGCCAGCAGTTATGACTGGAGCTCCTACAATGAGCAGTTCTTC
TRBJ2-1 | . | TRBV11-2 | . | CASSLDLNEQFF | TGTGCCAGCAGCTTAGATCTCAATGAGCAGTTCTTC
TRBJ1-3 | TRBD1 | TRBV2 | . | CASSARTGSGNTIYF | TGTGCCAGCAGCGCGAGGACAGGGAGCGGAAACACCATATATTTT
TRBJ2-2 | . | TRBV7-2 | . | CASSVAGTTNTGELFF | TGTGCCAGCAGCGTAGCCGGGACAACGAACACCGGGGAGCTGTTTTTT
TRBJ1-2 | TRBD1 | TRBV5-4 | . | CASSLGGGYTF | TGTGCCAGCAGCTTAGGGGGCGGCTACACCTTC
TRBJ1-5 | TRBD1 | TRBV30 | . | CAWSDRGNQPQHF | TGTGCCTGGAGTGACAGGGGAAATCAGCCCCAGCATTTT
TRBJ1-2 | TRBD1 | TRBV19 | few | CASIGTGDGYTF | TGTGCCAGTATCGGGACAGGGGACGGCTACACCTTC
TRBJ1-4 | TRBD1 | TRBV30 | . | CAWNTGGDGKLFF | TGTGCCTGGAACACAGGGGGCGATGGAAAACTGTTTTTT
TRBJ2-1 | TRBD2 | TRBV5-5 | . | CASSLGLAEYNEQFF | TGTGCCAGCAGCCTTGGACTAGCGGAGTACAATGAGCAGTTCTTC
TRBJ2-2 | . | TRBV28 | few | CASKNSANTGELFF | TGTGCCAGCAAAAATTCGGCGAACACCGGGGAGCTGTTTTTT
TRBJ2-7 | . | TRBV6-5 | . | CASTLLGGEQYF | TGTGCCAGCACCCTATTAGGGGGCGAGCAGTACTTC
TRBJ1-2 | TRBD1 | TRBV7-2 | few | CASHIGGSYGYTF | TGTGCCAGCCACATAGGGGGCAGCTATGGCTACACCTTC
TRBJ1-2 | . | TRBV19 | . | CASTARARGHYGYTF | TGTGCCAGTACCGCGCGGGCCAGGGGACACTATGGCTACACCTTC
TRBJ1-1 | . | TRBV7-2 | . | CASSLRGQTNTEAFF | TGTGCCAGCAGCTTACGTGGGCAGACGAACACTGAAGCTTTCTTT
TRBJ2-1 | TRBD2 | TRBV7-7 | . | CASSLAVAGDNEQFF | TGTGCCAGCAGCTTGGCCGTAGCGGGGGACAATGAGCAGTTCTTC
TRBJ2-3 | . | TRBV3-1/TRBV3-2 | . | CASSLRASGNTQYF | TGTGCCAGCAGCTTACGGGCTTCGGGGAATACGCAGTATTTT
TRBJ1-2 | TRBD1 | TRBV5-6 | . | CASSLGDREYGYTF | TGTGCCAGCAGCTTGGGCGACAGGGAGTATGGCTACACCTTC
TRBJ1-1 | TRBD1 | TRBV5-1 | . | CASSLQGVGLEAFF | TGCGCCAGCAGCTTACAGGGGGTAGGGCTTGAAGCTTTCTTT
TRBJ1-1 | . | TRBV6-5 | . | CASSYGQIMNTEAFF | TGTGCCAGCAGTTACGGACAAATCATGAACACTGAAGCTTTCTTT
TRBJ2-1 | TRBD1 | TRBV30 | . | CAGGQGGLNEQFF | TGTGCCGGGGGACAGGGGGGTTTGAATGAGCAGTTCTTC
TRBJ1-3 | . | TRBV18 | . | CASSRPSGTGNTIYF | TGTGCCAGCTCACGGCCCAGCGGGACTGGAAACACCATATATTTT